The 28 T cell receptor gamma chains below come from one sample, sequenced in a study of Vδ1+ human thymocytes. Study outcomes and limitations: Thymic TRG and TRD repertoires appeared highly polyclonal.

Extracted RNA was reverse transcribed into cDNA. Pooled V-gene forward primers with one constant-region reverse primer generated the CDR3 amplicons by multiplex PCR. TCRdb called clones anew from the multiplex PCR reads with CATT. Of more than 35,000 gamma-chain clones listed, over 20% were seen once; the top ten hold less than 2%. Their antigen targets remain unknown. Sequenced: Vdelta1+ gamma-delta thymocytes from the thymus. Subset defined: FACS-sorted CD3+ TCRalphabeta- TCRVdelta1+ TCRVdelta2- thymocytes. The receptors originated from a girl under three years old who had congenital heart surgery.

The rearrangement joins TRGV3 to TRGJ1 or TRGJ2. V lost 1 base to trimming and J lost 8 bases; unmatched junction nucleotides: 8. CDR1 is VTNTFY, CDR2 YDVSTARD, per germline (reference sequence). The length of the CDR3 is 13 residues. The CDR3 DNA sequence: TGTGCCACCTGGGACAGACCCGATCATAAGAAACTCTTT. The encoded protein is CATWDRPDHKKLF.

In its sample, this clone was seen a few times. Other DNA sequences within the sample encode an identical CDR3. The genes are TRGV2 and TRGJP2. Germline CDR1 reads EGSNGY; CDR2 reads YDSYNSKV. Germline trimming cut 1 base from V and 0 bases from J; bases unmatched to any gene: 5. CDR3 length equals 16 residues. CDR3 sequence (DNA): TGTGCCACCTGGGACGGATATTATAGTAGTGATTGGATCAAGACGTTT. It is translated as CATWDGYYSSDWIKTF.

This clone was observed a few times. The same CDR3 arises from other DNA sequences in this sample as well. V usage is TRGV3 and J usage is TRGJP2. Germline V CDR1 and CDR2: VTNTFY, YDVSTARD (reference sequence). J lost 0 bases, V lost 0 bases, and 7 bases had no gene match. The CDR3 extends over 17 amino acids. CDR3 nucleotide sequence: TGTGCCACCTGGGACAGGCCCGGTGATAGTAGTGATTGGATCAAGACGTTT. The encoded protein is CATWDRPGDSSDWIKTF.

In the case of this clone: This specimen includes other DNA sequences encoding the same CDR3. This chain links TRGV8 with TRGJ1 or TRGJ2. CDR3 length: 13 residues. Trimming took 3 bases from V and 6 from J; bases not matched to a gene: 8. Germline V CDR1 and CDR2: VENAVY, YDSYNSRV. DNA of the CDR3: TGTGCCACCTGGGATTCTAGCGGTTATAAGAAACTCTTT. Its translation: CATWDSSGYKKLF.

This clone has more than one count but fewer than ten. The rearrangement uses TRGV9 and TRGJ1 or TRGJ2. The CDR3 loop spans 14 amino acids. In germline, CDR1 is GITISATS, CDR2 ISYDGTV (reference sequence). Losses at the gene ends were 5 bases for V and 7 bases for J; bases not matched to a gene: 14. The CDR3 spells CALWGVRRVYKKLF. In DNA form, the CDR3 reads TGTGCCTTGTGGGGGGTACGGAGGGTCTATAAGAAACTCTTT.

This clone was counted between two and nine times. The V call is TRGV8, the J call TRGJ1 or TRGJ2. Looked up from germline, CDR1 is VENAVY and CDR2 is YDSYNSRV. V shed 5 bases and J 12 bases; nucleotides not matched to a gene: 10. The CDR3 consists of 11 residues. Here the CDR3 DNA reads TGTGCCACCTGGGTGCTTTGGAGGAAACTCTTT. Amino acid sequence: CATWVLWRKLF.

The genes are TRGV2 and TRGJ1 or TRGJ2. CDR1 EGSNGY and CDR2 YDSYNSKV come from the germline V gene. V was pared by 2 bases and J by 10 bases, with 14 bases of the junction left unmatched. This CDR3 has 14 residues. In DNA, the CDR3 is TGTGCCACCTGGGACGCGGGGTCCGGATTGAAGAAACTCTTT. Amino acids: CATWDAGSGLKKLF.

Details on this clone: Other DNA sequences from this sample encode an identical CDR3 as well. The rearrangement links TRGV3 to TRGJ1 or TRGJ2. The CDR3 runs to 12 residues. J lost 9 bases, V lost 1 base, and 6 bases had no gene match. Per the germline V gene, CDR1 is VTNTFY and CDR2 is YDVSTARD (reference sequence). In DNA, the CDR3 is TGTGCCACCTGGGACAGACGGGGTAAGAAACTCTTT. This translates into CATWDRRGKKLF.

This clone was found a few times. Distinct nucleotide sequences in the sample also encode this CDR3. This rearrangement joins TRGV9 to TRGJP2. This CDR3 has 14 amino acids. Germline CDR1 is GITISATS and CDR2 is ISYDGTV (reference sequence). With 0 bases clipped from V and 3 bases from J, the junction kept 1 base outside the gene matches. The CDR3 here is CALWEVGSDWIKTF. In DNA form, the CDR3 reads TGTGCCTTGTGGGAGGTGGGTAGTGATTGGATCAAGACGTTT.

The gene calls are TRGV8 and TRGJP1. The germline gives CDR1 VENAVY, CDR2 YDSYNSRV. The CDR3 runs 14 residues. V lost 1 base and J lost 3; bases outside the gene matches: 2. CDR3 region: CATWDRSTGWFKIF. The CDR3 DNA is TGTGCCACCTGGGATAGATCCACTGGTTGGTTCAAGATATTT.

This clone was detected a few times. The rearrangement uses TRGV4 and TRGJ1 or TRGJ2. The CDR3 is 13 residues long. Germline V gives CDR1 EGSTGY, CDR2 YDSYTSSV. J lost 2 bases, V lost 5 bases, and 6 bases had no gene match. For the CDR3, the DNA is TGTGCCACCTGGGTCCCCTATTATTATAAGAAACTCTTT. Amino acids: CATWVPYYYKKLF.

This clone was found a few times. V is TRGV9 and J is TRGJ1 or TRGJ2. After removal of 0 bases from V and 6 bases from J, the junction contained 8 bases not matched to a gene. CDR1 is GITISATS, CDR2 ISYDGTV, per germline (reference sequence). This CDR3 comprises 14 residues. The CDR3 sequence: CALWEVKGCYKKLF. For the CDR3, the DNA is TGTGCCTTGTGGGAGGTGAAGGGTTGTTATAAGAAACTCTTT.

The V gene is TRGV2, the J gene TRGJ1 or TRGJ2. This CDR3 spans 11 amino acids. Unmatched junction bases numbered 9, after V lost 4 bases and J lost 12 bases. The germline gives CDR1 EGSNGY, CDR2 YDSYNSKV. CDR3 loop: CATWDGQAKLF. CDR3 DNA sequence: TGTGCCACCTGGGATGGGCAAGCGAAACTCTTT.

The chain combines TRGV9 with TRGJ1 or TRGJ2. CDR1 is GITISATS and CDR2 is ISYDGTV in the germline V gene (reference sequence). The V segment lost 2 bases and the J segment 1 base; nucleotides outside the gene matches: 8. The CDR3 runs 15 residues. CDR3 sequence: CALWEASTNYYKKLF. CDR3 nucleotides: TGTGCCTTGTGGGAGGCCTCGACTAATTATTATAAGAAACTCTTT.

A remark on this clone: One junction end does not reproduce the germline sequence, and a read error may be involved. This chain links TRGV2 with TRGJP2. This CDR3 is 15 amino acids long. Germline CDR1 reads EGSNGY; CDR2 reads YDSYNSKV. This CDR3 reads CATWDGPSSDWVKTF. DNA for the CDR3: TGTGCCACCTGGGACGGCCCTAGTAGTGATTGGGTCAAGACGTTT.

This clone was seen a handful of times. The rearrangement links TRGV3 to TRGJP2. Trimming cost V 3 bases and J 12 bases; bases outside gene matches: 4. The CDR3 contains 11 residues. Per germline, CDR1 VTNTFY and CDR2 YDVSTARD (reference sequence). The CDR3 spells CATWDRRIKTF. Written as DNA, the CDR3 is TGTGCCACCTGGGACCGTCGGATCAAGACGTTT.

This clone was picked up a small number of times. V usage is TRGV8 and J usage is TRGJ1 or TRGJ2. The CDR3 runs to 14 residues. Trimming removed 5 bases from V and 4 bases from J; junction bases left unmatched: 11. Germline-derived CDR1 and CDR2 are VENAVY and YDSYNSRV. In DNA form, the CDR3 reads TGTGCCACCTGGGCTCAGGGCTCATATTATAAGAAACTCTTT. Translation gives CATWAQGSYYKKLF.

V is TRGV8 and J is TRGJ1 or TRGJ2. The germline V gene has CDR1 VENAVY and CDR2 YDSYNSRV. The CDR3 runs 13 residues. V was pared by 2 bases and J by 8 bases, with 9 bases of the junction left unmatched. Here the CDR3 reads CATWDTNRDKKLF. CDR3 nucleotide sequence: TGTGCCACCTGGGATACAAATCGGGATAAGAAACTCTTT.

This clone was recorded only once. Other DNA sequences in the same sample also yield this CDR3. The rearrangement joins TRGV3 to TRGJ1 or TRGJ2. This CDR3 region has 14 residues. The germline V gene has CDR1 VTNTFY and CDR2 YDVSTARD (reference sequence). V shed 0 bases, J shed 5 bases, and the junction held 7 bases outside the gene matches. The CDR3 reads CATWDRPLDYKKLF. For the CDR3, the DNA is TGTGCCACCTGGGACAGGCCTTTGGATTATAAGAAACTCTTT.

A few counts support this clone. This chain joins TRGV3 and TRGJP2. This CDR3 contains 12 residues. Trimming took 5 bases from V and 9 from J; bases not matched to a gene: 6. The germline V gene has CDR1 VTNTFY and CDR2 YDVSTARD (reference sequence). The CDR3 here is CATWGPNWIKTF. DNA for the CDR3: TGTGCCACCTGGGGACCGAATTGGATCAAGACGTTT.

A note on this clone: Other nucleotide sequences in the sample specify the same CDR3. The chain uses TRGV3 and TRGJ1 or TRGJ2. The ends lost 0 bases at V and 5 bases at J; junction bases unmatched: 4. Germline assignment: CDR1 VTNTFY and CDR2 YDVSTARD (reference sequence). This CDR3 is built from 13 residues. CDR3 sequence: CATWDRRDYKKLF. As DNA, the CDR3 is TGTGCCACCTGGGACAGGCGTGATTATAAGAAACTCTTT.

The chain carries TRGV3 and TRGJP2. The CDR3 is 17 residues long. Germline-derived CDR1 and CDR2 are VTNTFY and YDVSTARD (reference sequence). The V and J ends lost 1 base and 3 bases, in that order; junction bases with no gene match: 11. CDR3 bases: TGTGCCACCTGGGACAGTGAGTTCTATGGTAGTGATTGGATCAAGACGTTT. This translates into CATWDSEFYGSDWIKTF.

This chain links TRGV3 with TRGJ1 or TRGJ2. The CDR3 totals 19 residues. Germline CDR1 reads VTNTFY; CDR2 reads YDVSTARD (reference sequence). V lost 0 bases, J lost 7 bases, and 24 bases stayed unmatched. The CDR3 loop reads CATWDRLTEGGKWSYKKLF. In DNA, the CDR3 is TGTGCCACCTGGGACAGGCTGACGGAAGGAGGAAAGTGGTCCTATAAGAAACTCTTT.

The genes are TRGV9 and TRGJ1 or TRGJ2. V shed 0 bases and J 7 bases; nucleotides not matched to a gene: 6. This CDR3 is built from 13 residues. The germline CDR1 and CDR2 sequences are GITISATS and ISYDGTV (reference sequence). The CDR3 region has the DNA TGTGCCTTGTGGGAGGTGCACCCCTATAAGAAACTCTTT. This sequence encodes CALWEVHPYKKLF.

This clone was counted between two and nine times. The chain joins TRGV4 to TRGJ1 or TRGJ2. The trim removed 1 base at V and 3 bases at J, leaving 15 bases unmatched. The CDR3 runs to 17 residues. The germline V gene has CDR1 EGSTGY and CDR2 YDSYTSSV. CDR3 sequence: CATWDGTGPFGYYKKLF. The DNA of the CDR3 is TGTGCCACCTGGGATGGAACAGGTCCTTTCGGTTATTATAAGAAACTCTTT.

The rearrangement links TRGV2 to TRGJP2. V was clipped by 0 bases and J by 6 bases; unmatched bases: 13. CDR3 size: 17 residues. Per the germline V gene, CDR1 is EGSNGY and CDR2 is YDSYNSKV. CDR3 in amino acids: CATWDGPTTRGDWIKTF. The CDR3 nucleotides read TGTGCCACCTGGGACGGGCCAACGACCAGGGGTGATTGGATCAAGACGTTT.

This clone was detected a few times. The chain uses TRGV8 and TRGJ1 or TRGJ2. Germline CDR1 is VENAVY and CDR2 is YDSYNSRV. The ends lost 3 bases at V and 12 bases at J; junction bases unmatched: 8. The CDR3 sequence is 11 residues long. CDR3 sequence: CATWDANLKLF. CDR3 nucleotides: TGTGCCACCTGGGATGCAAACCTGAAACTCTTT.

The chain employs TRGV3 and TRGJP2. This CDR3 is 14 amino acids long. Germline-derived CDR1 and CDR2 are VTNTFY and YDVSTARD (reference sequence). Trimming took 0 bases from V and 7 from J; bases not matched to a gene: 5. The CDR3 here is CATWDRLDDWIKTF. The CDR3 DNA sequence: TGTGCCACCTGGGACAGGCTCGATGATTGGATCAAGACGTTT.